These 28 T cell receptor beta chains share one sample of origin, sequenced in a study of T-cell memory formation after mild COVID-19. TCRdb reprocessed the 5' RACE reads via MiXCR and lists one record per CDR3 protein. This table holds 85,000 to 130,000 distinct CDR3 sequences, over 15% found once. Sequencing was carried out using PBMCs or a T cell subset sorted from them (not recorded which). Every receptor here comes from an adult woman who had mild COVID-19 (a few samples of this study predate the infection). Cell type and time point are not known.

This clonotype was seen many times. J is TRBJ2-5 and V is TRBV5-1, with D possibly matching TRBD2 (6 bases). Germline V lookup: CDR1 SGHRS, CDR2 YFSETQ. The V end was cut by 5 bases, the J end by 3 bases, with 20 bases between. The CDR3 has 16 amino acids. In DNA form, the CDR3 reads TGCGCCAGCAGAGGAGATCGGGTCGGGGGAGAAGAGACCCAGTACTTC. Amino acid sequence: CASRGDRVGGEETQYF.

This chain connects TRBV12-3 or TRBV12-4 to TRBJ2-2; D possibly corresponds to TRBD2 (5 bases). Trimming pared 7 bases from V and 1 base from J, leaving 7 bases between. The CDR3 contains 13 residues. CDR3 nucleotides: TGTGCCAGCAAGAGGGTGAACACCGGGGAGCTGTTTTTT. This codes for CASKRVNTGELFF.

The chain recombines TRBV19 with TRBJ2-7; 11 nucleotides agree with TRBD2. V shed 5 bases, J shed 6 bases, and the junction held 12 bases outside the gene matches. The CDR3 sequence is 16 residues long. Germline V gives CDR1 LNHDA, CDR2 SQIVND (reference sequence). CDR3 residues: CASSLSQLAGVGEQYF. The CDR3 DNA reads TGTGCCAGTAGTCTCTCTCAACTAGCGGGAGTGGGCGAGCAGTACTTC.

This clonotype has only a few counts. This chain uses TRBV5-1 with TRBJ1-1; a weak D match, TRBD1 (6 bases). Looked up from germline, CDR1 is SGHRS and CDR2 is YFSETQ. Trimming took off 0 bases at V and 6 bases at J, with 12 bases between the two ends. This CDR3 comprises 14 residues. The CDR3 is CASSLGGGPAEAFF. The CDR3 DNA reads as TGCGCCAGCAGCTTGGGAGGGGGGCCCGCTGAAGCTTTCTTT.

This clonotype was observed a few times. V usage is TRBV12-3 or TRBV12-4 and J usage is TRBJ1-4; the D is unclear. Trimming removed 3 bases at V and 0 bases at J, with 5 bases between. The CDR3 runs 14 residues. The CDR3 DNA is TGTGCCAGCAGTTTGACTACAACTAATGAAAAACTGTTTTTT. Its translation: CASSLTTTNEKLFF.

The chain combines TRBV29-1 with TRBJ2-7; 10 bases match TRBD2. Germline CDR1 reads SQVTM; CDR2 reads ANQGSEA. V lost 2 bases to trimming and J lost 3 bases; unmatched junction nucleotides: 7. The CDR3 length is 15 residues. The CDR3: CSVELAGVASYEQYF. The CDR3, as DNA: TGCAGCGTTGAACTAGCGGGGGTTGCGAGCTACGAGCAGTACTTC.

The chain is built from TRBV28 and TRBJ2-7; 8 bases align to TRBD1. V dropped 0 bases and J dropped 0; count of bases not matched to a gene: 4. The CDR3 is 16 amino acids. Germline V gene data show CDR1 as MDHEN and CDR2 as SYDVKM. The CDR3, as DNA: TGTGCCAGCAGTTTATGGGACAGGGCTAGCTCCTACGAGCAGTACTTC. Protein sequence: CASSLWDRASSYEQYF.

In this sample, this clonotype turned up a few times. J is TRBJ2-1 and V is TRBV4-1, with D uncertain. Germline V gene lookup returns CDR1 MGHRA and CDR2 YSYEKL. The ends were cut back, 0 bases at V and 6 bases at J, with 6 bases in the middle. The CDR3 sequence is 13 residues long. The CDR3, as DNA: TGCGCCAGCAGCCAAGAGGCCCTCAATGAGCAGTTCTTC. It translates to CASSQEALNEQFF.

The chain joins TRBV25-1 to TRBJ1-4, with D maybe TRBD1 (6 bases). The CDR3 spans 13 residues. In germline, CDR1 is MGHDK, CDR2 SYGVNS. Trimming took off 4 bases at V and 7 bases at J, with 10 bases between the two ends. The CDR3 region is CASSVGAGEKLFF. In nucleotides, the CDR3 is TGTGCCAGCAGTGTGGGGGCCGGTGAAAAACTGTTTTTT.

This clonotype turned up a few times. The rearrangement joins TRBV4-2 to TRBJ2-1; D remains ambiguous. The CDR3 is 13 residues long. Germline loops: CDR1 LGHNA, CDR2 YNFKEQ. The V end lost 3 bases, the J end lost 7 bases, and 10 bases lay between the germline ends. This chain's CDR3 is CASSHPPWNEQFF. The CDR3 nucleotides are TGTGCCAGCAGCCATCCACCCTGGAATGAGCAGTTCTTC.

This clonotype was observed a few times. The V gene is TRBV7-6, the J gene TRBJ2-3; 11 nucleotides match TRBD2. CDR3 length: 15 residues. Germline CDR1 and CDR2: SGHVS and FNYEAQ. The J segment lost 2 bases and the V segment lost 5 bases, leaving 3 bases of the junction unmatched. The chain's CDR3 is CASSLSGGVTDTQYF. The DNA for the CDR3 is TGTGCCAGCAGCCTTAGCGGGGGGGTCACAGATACGCAGTATTTT.

This CDR3 reads CASSTWASLNTIYF. The CDR3 nucleotides read TGTGCCAGCAGTACATGGGCGTCATTAAACACCATATATTTT. The V call is TRBV12-3 or TRBV12-4, the J call TRBJ1-3; no definite D call. The V and J ends lost 5 bases and 6 bases respectively, with 14 bases between them. This CDR3 has 14 amino acids.

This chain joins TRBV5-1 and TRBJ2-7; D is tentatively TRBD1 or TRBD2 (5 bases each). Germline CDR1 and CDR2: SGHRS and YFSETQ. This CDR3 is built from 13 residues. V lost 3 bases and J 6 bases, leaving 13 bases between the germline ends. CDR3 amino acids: CASSSDPRGEQYF. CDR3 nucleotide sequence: TGCGCCAGCAGCTCGGACCCGAGGGGCGAGCAGTACTTC.

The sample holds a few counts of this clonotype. The CDR3 sequence: CASTGIEQYF. The CDR3 bases are TGTGCCAGCACTGGGATCGAGCAGTACTTC. The chain has TRBV2 and TRBJ2-7, with D hard to call. The CDR3 sequence is 10 residues long. V lost 7 bases to trimming and J lost 6 bases, with 7 bases between them. From germline, CDR1 is SNHLY and CDR2 FYNNEI. Full variable domain (outside the CDR3, taken from reference TRBV2 and TRBJ2-7): EPEVTQTPSHQVTQMGQEVILRCVPISNHLYFYWYRQILGQKVEFLVSFYNNEISEKSEIFDDQFSVERPDGSNFTLKIRSTKLEDSAMYFCASTGIEQYFGPGTRLTVT.

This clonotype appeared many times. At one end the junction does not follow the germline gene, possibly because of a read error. The chain's CDR3 is CASGIRDSHNEQFF. Written as DNA, the CDR3 is TGTGCCAGCGGAATAAGGGACTCCCACAATGAGCAGTTCTTC. The chain links TRBV6-2 or TRBV6-3 to TRBJ2-1, with D perhaps TRBD2 (6 bases). CDR3 length equals 14 residues. Germline CDR1 and CDR2: MNHEY and SVGEGT.

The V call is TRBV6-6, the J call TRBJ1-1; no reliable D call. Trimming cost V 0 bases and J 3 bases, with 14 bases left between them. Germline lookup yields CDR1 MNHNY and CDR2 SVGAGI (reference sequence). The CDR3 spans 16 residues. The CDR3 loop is CASSYSGRGWDTEAFF. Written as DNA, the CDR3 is TGTGCCAGCAGTTACTCTGGGAGAGGTTGGGACACTGAAGCTTTCTTT.

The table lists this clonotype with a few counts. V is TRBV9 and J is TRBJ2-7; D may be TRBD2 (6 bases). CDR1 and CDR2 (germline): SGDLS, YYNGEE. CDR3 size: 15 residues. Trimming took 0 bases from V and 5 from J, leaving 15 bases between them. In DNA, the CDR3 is TGTGCCAGCAGCGTAGCTGGAGGGAGTGGAAACGAGCAGTACTTC. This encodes CASSVAGGSGNEQYF.

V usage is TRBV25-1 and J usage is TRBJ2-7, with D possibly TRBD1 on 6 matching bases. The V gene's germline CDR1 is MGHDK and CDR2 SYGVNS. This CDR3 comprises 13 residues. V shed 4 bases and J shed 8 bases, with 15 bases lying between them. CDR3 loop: CASSAGTRLKQYF. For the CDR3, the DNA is TGTGCCAGCAGTGCCGGGACACGGTTAAAGCAGTACTTC.

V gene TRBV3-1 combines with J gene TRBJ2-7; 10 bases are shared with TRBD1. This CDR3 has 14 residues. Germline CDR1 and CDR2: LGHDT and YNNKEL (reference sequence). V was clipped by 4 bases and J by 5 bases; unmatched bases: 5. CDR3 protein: CASSLGQGGHEQYF. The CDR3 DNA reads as TGTGCCAGCAGCCTAGGACAGGGGGGCCACGAGCAGTACTTC.

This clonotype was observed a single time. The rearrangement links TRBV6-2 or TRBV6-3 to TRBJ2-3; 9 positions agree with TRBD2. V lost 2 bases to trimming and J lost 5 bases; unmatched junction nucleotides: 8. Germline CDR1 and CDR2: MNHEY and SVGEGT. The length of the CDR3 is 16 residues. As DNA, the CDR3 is TGTGCCAGCAGTTACCACAGAGCGGGAGGAGGAGATACGCAGTATTTT. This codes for CASSYHRAGGGDTQYF.

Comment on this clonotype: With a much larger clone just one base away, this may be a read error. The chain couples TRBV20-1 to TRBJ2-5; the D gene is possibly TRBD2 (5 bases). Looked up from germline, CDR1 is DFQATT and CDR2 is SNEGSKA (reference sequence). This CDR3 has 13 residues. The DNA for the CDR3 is TGCAGTGCGGACCGGGGATCCCAGGAGAGCCAGTACTTC. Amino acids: CSADRGSQESQYF.

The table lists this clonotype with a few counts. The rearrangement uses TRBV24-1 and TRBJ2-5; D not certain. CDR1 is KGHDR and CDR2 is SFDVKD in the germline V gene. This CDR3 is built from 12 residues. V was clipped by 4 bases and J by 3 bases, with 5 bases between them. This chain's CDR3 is CATSEREETQYF. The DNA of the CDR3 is TGTGCCACCAGTGAAAGGGAAGAGACCCAGTACTTC.

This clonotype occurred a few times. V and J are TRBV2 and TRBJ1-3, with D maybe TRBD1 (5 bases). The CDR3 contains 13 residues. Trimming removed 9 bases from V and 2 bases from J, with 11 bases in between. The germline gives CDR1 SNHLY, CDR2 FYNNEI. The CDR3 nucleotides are TGTGCCAGATCTACGGGGCCTGGAAACACCATATATTTT. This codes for CARSTGPGNTIYF.

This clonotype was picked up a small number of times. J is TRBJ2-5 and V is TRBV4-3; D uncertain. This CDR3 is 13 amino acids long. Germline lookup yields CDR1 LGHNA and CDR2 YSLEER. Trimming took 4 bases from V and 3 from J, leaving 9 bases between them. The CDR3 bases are TGCGCCAGCAGCCCCGCATTTGAAGAGACCCAGTACTTC. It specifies CASSPAFEETQYF.

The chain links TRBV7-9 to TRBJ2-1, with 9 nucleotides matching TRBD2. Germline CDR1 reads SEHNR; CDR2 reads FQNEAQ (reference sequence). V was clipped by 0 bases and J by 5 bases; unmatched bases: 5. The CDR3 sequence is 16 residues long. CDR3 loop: CASSLAGGLAHNEQFF. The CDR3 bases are TGTGCCAGCAGCTTAGCCGGGGGACTAGCCCACAATGAGCAGTTCTTC.

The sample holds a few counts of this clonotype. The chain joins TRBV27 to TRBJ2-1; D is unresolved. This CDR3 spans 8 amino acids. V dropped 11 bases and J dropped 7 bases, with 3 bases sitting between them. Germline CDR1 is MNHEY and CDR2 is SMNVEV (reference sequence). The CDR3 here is CAVNEQFF. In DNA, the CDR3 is TGTGCCGTGAATGAGCAGTTCTTC.

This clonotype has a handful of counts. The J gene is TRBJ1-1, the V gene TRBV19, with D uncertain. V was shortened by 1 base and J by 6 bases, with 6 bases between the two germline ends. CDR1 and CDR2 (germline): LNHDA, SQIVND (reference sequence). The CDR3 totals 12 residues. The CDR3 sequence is CASSIGGAEAFF. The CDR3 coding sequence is TGTGCCAGTAGTATAGGCGGGGCTGAAGCTTTCTTT.

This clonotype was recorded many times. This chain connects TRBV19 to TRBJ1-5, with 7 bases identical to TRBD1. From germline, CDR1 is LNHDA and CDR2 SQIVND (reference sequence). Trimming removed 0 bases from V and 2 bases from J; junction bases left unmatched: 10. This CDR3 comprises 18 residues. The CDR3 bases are TGTGCCAGTAGTATAGACGACAGGGCCCGGTTGGGCAATCAGCCCCAGCATTTT. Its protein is CASSIDDRARLGNQPQHF.